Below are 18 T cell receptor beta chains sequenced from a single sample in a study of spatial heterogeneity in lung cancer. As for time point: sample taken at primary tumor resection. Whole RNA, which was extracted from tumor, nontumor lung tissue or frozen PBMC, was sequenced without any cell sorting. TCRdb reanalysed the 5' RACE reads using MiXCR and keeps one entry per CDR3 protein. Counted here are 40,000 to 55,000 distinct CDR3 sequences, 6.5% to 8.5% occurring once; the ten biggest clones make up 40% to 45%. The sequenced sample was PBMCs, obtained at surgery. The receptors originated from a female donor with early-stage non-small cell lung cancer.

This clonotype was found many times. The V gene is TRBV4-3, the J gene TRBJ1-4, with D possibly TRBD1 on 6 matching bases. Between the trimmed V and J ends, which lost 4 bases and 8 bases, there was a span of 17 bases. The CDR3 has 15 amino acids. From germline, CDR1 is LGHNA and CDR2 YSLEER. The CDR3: CASSRKQGDEEKLFF. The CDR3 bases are TGCGCCAGCAGCCGCAAACAGGGAGATGAGGAAAAACTGTTTTTT.

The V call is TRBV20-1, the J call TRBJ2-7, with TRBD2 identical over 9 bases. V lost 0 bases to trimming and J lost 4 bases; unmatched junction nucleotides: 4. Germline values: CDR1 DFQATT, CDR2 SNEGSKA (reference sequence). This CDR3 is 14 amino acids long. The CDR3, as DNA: TGCAGTGCTAGAGACAGCGGGGGGTTTTACGAGCAGTACTTC. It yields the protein CSARDSGGFYEQYF.

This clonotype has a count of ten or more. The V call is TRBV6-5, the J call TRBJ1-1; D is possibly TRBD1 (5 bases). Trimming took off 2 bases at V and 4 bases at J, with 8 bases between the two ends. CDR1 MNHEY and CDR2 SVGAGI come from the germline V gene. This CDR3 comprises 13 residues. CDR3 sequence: CASSYDSRTEAFF. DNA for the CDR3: TGTGCCAGCAGTTACGACAGTCGCACTGAAGCTTTCTTT.

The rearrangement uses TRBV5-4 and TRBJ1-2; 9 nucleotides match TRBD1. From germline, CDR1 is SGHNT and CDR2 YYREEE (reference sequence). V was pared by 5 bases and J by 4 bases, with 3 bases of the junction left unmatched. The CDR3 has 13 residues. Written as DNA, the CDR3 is TGTGCCAGCAGGGACAGGGGTATCTATGGCTACACCTTC. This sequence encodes CASRDRGIYGYTF. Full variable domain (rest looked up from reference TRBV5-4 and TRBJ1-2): ETGVTQSPTHLIKTRGQQVTLRCSSQSGHNTVSWYQQALGQGPQFIFQYYREEENGRGNFPPRFSGLQFPNYSSELNVNALELDDSALYLCASRDRGIYGYTFGSGTRLTVV.

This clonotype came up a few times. DNA for the CDR3: TGCGCCAACGTCGGGCCCGACAATAGCAATCAGCCCCAGCATTTT. Amino acids: CANVGPDNSNQPQHF. The V and J genes are TRBV10-2 and TRBJ1-5; D is uncertain. The V gene's germline CDR1 is WSHSY and CDR2 SAAADI. This CDR3 spans 15 amino acids. The V and J ends lost 10 bases and 0 bases respectively, with 16 bases between them.

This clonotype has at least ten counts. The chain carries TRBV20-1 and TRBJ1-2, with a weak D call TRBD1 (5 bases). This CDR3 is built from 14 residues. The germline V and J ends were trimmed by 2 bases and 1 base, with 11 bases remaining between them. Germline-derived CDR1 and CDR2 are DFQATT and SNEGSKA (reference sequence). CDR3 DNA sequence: TGCAGTGCTAGACGTCCAGGGCTTAACTATGGCTACACCTTC. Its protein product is CSARRPGLNYGYTF.

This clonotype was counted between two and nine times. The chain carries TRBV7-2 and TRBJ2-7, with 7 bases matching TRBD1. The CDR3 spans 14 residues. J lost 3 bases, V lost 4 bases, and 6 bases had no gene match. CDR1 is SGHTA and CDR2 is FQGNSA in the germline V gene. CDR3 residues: CASSSSRGNYEQYF. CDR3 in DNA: TGTGCCAGCAGCTCTAGCAGGGGGAACTACGAGCAGTACTTC.

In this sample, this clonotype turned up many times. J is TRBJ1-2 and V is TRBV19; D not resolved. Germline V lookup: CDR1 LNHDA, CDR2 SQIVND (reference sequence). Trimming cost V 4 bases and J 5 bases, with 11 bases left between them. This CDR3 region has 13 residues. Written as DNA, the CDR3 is TGTGCCAGTAGTACCCGGACGGAGTATGGCTACACCTTC. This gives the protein CASSTRTEYGYTF.

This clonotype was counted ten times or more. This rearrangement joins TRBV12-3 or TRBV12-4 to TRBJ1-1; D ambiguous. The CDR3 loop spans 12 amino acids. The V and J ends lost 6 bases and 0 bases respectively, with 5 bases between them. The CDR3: CASRGMNTEAFF. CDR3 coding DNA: TGTGCCAGCAGAGGAATGAACACTGAAGCTTTCTTT.

The CDR3 nucleotides read TGCGCCAGCAGCTTACAGGAGCCTAGCACAGATACGCAGTATTTT. Translation: CASSLQEPSTDTQYF. This rearrangement joins TRBV5-1 to TRBJ2-3, with D possibly being TRBD1 (5 bases). The CDR3 consists of 15 residues. Per the germline V gene, CDR1 is SGHRS and CDR2 is YFSETQ. Between the trimmed V and J ends, which lost 2 bases and 0 bases, there was a span of 10 bases.

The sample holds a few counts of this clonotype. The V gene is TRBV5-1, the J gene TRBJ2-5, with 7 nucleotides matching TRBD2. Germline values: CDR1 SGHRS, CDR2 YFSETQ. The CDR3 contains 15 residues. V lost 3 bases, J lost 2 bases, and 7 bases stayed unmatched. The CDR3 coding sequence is TGCGCCAGCAGCTCTCCTAGCGGTGCTCAAGAGACCCAGTACTTC. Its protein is CASSSPSGAQETQYF.

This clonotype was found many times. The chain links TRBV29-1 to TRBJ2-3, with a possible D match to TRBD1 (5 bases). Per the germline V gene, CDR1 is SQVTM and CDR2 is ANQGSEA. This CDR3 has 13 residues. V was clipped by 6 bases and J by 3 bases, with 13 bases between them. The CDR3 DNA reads TGCAGCGTATTGAGCAAGGGGACAGATACGCAGTATTTT. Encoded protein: CSVLSKGTDTQYF.

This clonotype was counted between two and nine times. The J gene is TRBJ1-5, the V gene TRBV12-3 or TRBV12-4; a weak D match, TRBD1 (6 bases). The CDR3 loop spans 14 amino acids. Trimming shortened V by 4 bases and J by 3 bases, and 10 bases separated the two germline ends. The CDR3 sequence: CASSYGQINQPQHF. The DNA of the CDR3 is TGTGCCAGCAGTTACGGACAGATCAATCAGCCCCAGCATTTT.

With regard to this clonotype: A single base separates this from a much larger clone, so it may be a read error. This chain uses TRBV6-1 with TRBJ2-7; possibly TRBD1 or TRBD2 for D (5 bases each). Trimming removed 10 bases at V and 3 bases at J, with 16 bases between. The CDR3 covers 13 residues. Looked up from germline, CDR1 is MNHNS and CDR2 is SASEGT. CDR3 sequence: CATEGRVNYEQYF. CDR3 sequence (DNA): TGTGCCACCGAGGGGCGCGTGAACTACGAGCAGTACTTC.

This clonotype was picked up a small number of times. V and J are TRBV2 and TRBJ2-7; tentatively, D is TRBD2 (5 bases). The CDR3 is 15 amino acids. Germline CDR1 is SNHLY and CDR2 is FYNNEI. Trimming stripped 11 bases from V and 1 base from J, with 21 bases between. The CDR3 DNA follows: TGTGCCGGAACCCACCCGGGGAAACTTTCCTACGAGCAGTACTTC. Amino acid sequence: CAGTHPGKLSYEQYF. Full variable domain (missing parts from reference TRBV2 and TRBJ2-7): EPEVTQTPSHQVTQMGQEVILRCVPISNHLYFYWYRQILGQKVEFLVSFYNNEISEKSEIFDDQFSVERPDGSNFTLKIRSTKLEDSAMYFCAGTHPGKLSYEQYFGPGTRLTVT.

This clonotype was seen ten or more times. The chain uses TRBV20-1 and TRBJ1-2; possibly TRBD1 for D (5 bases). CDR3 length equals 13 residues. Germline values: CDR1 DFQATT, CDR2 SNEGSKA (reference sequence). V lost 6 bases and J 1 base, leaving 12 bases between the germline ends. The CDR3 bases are TGCAGTGCCTCCACTCAGGGTAACTATGGCTACACCTTC. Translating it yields CSASTQGNYGYTF.

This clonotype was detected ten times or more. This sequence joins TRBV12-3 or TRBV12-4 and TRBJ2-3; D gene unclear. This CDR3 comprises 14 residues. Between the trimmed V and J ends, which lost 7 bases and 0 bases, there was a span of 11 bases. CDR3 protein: CASTLTASTDTQYF. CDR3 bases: TGTGCCAGCACCTTGACGGCTAGCACAGATACGCAGTATTTT.

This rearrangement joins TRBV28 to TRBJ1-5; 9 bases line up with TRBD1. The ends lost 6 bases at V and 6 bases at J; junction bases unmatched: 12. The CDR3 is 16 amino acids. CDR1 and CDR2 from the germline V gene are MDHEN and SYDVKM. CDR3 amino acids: CASRVTGTGIFQPQHF. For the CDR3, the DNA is TGTGCCAGCAGGGTTACCGGGACAGGGATCTTTCAGCCCCAGCATTTT.